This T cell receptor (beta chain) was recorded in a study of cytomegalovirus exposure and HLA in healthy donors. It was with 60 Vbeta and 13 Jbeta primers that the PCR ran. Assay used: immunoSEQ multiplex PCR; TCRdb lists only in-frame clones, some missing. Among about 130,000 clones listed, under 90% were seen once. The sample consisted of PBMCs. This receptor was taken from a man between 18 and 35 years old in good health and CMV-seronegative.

In DNA, the CDR3 is TGTGCCAGCAGGACAGGGGGCGCAGTTGCCGGGGAGCTGTTTTTT. It is translated as CASRTGGAVAGELFF. The chain is built from TRBV27 and TRBJ2-2; 10 bases align to TRBD1. CDR1 and CDR2 (germline): MNHEY, SMNVEV (reference sequence). The junction had 7 bases not matched to a gene; V was cut back by 6 bases and J by 6 bases. This CDR3 contains 15 residues.